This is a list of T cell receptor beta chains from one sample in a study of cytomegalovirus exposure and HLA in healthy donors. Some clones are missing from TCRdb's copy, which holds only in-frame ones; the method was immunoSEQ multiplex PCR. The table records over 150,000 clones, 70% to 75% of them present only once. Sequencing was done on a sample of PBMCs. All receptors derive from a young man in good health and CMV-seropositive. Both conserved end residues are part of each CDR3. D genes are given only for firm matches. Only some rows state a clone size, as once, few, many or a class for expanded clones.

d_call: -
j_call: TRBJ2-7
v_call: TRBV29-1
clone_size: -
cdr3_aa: CSVDSSGNSYEQYF
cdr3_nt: TGCAGCGTTGACAGTAGCGGAAACTCCTACGAGCAGTACTTC

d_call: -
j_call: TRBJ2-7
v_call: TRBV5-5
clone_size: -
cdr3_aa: CASSLAGQGPVF
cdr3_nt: TGTGCCAGCAGCTTGGCCGGACAAGGTCCCGTCTTC

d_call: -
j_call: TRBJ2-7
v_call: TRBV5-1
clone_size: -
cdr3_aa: CASSLGRGGHSYEQYF
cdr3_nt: TGCGCCAGCAGCTTGGGTAGAGGGGGACACTCCTACGAGCAGTACTTC

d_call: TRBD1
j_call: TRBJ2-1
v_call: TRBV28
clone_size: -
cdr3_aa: CASKTGTAFGEQFF
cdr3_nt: TGTGCCAGCAAGACCGGGACAGCCTTTGGTGAGCAGTTCTTC

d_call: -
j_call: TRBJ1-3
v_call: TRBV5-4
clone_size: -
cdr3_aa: CASSSNRDGGNTIYF
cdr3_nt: TGTGCCAGCAGCTCCAACAGGGATGGGGGAAACACCATATATTTT

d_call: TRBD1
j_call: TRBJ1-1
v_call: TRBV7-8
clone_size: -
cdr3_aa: CASSSDRGLSPEAFF
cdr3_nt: TGTGCCAGCAGCTCGGACAGGGGCCTCTCCCCCGAAGCTTTCTTT

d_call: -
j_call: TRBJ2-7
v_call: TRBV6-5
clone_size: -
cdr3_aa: CASSSQGMGTYEQYF
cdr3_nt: TGTGCCAGCAGTTCACAGGGAATGGGCACCTACGAGCAGTACTTC

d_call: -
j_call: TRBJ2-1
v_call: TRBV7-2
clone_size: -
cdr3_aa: CASSLAGAVRVNEQFF
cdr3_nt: TGTGCCAGCAGCTTAGCGGGGGCGGTCCGCGTGAATGAGCAGTTCTTC

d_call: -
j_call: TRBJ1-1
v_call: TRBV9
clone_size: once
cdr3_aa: CASRPAGGGTEAFF
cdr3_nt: TGTGCCAGCAGACCCGCGGGAGGAGGCACTGAAGCTTTCTTT

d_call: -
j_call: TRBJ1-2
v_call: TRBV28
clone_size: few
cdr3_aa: CASSLTGSYGYTF
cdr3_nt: TGTGCCAGCAGTTTAACGGGTTCCTATGGCTACACCTTC

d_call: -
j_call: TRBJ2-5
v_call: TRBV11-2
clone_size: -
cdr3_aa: CASSSYSRGETQYF
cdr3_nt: TGTGCCAGCAGCTCCTACTCACGGGGAGAGACCCAGTACTTC

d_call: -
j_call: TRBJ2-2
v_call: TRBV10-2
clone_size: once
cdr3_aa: CASSESGGRGTGELFF
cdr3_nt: TGCGCCAGCAGTGAGTCGGGGGGGCGCGGCACCGGGGAGCTGTTTTTT

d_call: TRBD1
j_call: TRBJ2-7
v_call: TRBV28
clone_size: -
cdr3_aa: CASRTSSAGGFYEQYF
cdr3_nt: TGTGCCAGCAGAACGTCCTCGGCAGGGGGTTTCTACGAGCAGTACTTC

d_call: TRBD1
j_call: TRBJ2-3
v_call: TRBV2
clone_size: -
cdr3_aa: CASRGGTGASGGVDTQYF
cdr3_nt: TGTGCCAGCAGGGGGGGGACAGGGGCTAGCGGAGGGGTGGATACGCAGTATTTT

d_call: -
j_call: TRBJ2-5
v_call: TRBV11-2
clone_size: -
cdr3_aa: CASSLEPGGQRETQYF
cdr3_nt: TGTGCCAGCAGCTTAGAACCCGGGGGACAGAGGGAGACCCAGTACTTC

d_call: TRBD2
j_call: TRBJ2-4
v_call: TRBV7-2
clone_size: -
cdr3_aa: CASSLARLAGGRAKNIQYF
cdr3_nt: TGTGCCAGCAGCTTAGCCCGACTAGCGGGGGGCCGGGCCAAAAACATTCAGTACTTC

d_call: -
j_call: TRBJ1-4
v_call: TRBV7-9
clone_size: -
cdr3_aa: CSSSRDEKLFF
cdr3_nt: TGTTCCAGCAGCCGCGATGAAAAACTGTTTTTT

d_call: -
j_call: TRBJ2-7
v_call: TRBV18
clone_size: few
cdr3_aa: CASSPSNYEQYF
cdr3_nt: TGTGCCAGCTCACCTTCCAACTACGAGCAGTACTTC

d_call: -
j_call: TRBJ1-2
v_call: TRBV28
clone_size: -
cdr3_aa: CASSFSGSYGYTF
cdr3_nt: TGTGCCAGCAGTTTCTCCGGGTCCTATGGCTACACCTTC

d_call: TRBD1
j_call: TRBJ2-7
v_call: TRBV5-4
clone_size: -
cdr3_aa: CASSLPGGSYEQYF
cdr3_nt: TGTGCCAGCAGCCTACCAGGGGGTTCCTACGAGCAGTACTTC

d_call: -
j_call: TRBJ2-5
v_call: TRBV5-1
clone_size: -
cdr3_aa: CASSRSDREETQYF
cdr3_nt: TGCGCCAGCAGCAGGAGTGATCGGGAAGAGACCCAGTACTTC

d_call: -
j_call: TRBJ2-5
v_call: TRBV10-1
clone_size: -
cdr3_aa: CASHLGIGETQYF
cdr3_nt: TGCGCCAGCCACCTCGGGATCGGAGAGACCCAGTACTTC

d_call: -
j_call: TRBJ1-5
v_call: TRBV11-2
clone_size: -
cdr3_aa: CASSLSQGNQPQHF
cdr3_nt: TGTGCCAGCAGCTTGTCCCAGGGCAATCAGCCCCAGCATTTT

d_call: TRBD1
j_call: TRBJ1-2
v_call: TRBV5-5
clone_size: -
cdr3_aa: CASRGQGGYGYTF
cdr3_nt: TGTGCCAGCAGGGGACAGGGCGGATATGGCTACACCTTC

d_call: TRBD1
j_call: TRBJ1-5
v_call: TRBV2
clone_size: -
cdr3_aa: CASRKGGTGGNQPQHF
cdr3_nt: TGTGCCAGCCGTAAAGGGGGGACAGGGGGCAATCAGCCCCAGCATTTT

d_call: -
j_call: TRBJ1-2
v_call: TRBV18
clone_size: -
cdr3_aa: CASSASEGRGYGYTF
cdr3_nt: TGTGCCAGCTCAGCCTCCGAAGGGCGGGGCTATGGCTACACCTTC

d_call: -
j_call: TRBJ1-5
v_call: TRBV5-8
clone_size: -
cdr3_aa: CASSAEVGGRGNQPQHF
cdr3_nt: TGTGCCAGCAGCGCGGAGGTAGGGGGAAGAGGCAATCAGCCCCAGCATTTT

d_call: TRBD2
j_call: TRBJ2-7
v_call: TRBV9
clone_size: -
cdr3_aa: CASSVGEGYEQYF
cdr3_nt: TGTGCCAGCAGCGTAGGGGAGGGCTACGAGCAGTACTTC

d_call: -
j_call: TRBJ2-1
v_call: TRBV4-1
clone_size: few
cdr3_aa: CASSQDRIYNEQFF
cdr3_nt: TGCGCCAGCAGCCAAGACAGAATCTACAATGAGCAGTTCTTC

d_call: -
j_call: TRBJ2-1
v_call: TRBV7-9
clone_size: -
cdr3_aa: CASSSIPGTWGIEEQFF
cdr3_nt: TGTGCCAGCAGCTCGATCCCCGGGACTTGGGGGATTGAGGAGCAGTTCTTC

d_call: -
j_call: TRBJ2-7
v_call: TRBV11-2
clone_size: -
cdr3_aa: CASSFRAGPSSYEQYF
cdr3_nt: TGTGCCAGCAGCTTCCGCGCAGGCCCAAGCTCCTACGAGCAGTACTTC

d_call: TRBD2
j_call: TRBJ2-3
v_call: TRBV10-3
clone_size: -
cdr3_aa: CATGGEGADTQYF
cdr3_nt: TGTGCCACCGGCGGGGAGGGAGCAGATACGCAGTATTTT

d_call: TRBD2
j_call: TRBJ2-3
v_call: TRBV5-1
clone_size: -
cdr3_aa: CASGTTLAGHSTDTQYF
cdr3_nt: TGCGCCAGCGGTACTACACTAGCGGGCCATAGCACAGATACGCAGTATTTT

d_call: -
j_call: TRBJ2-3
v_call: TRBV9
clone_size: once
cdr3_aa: CASGAGYSTDTQYF
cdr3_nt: TGTGCCAGCGGGGCTGGTTATAGCACAGATACGCAGTATTTT

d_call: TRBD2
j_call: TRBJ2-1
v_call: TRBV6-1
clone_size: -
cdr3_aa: CASSDSGTSGRVWNEQFF
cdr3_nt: TGTGCCAGCAGTGATTCTGGGACTAGCGGGAGGGTTTGGAATGAGCAGTTCTTC

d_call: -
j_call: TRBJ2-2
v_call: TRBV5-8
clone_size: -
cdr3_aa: CASRRQRPGELFF
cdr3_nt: TGTGCCAGCAGACGCCAGAGGCCCGGGGAGCTGTTTTTT

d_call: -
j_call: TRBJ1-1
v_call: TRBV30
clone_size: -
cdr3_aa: CAWSVQTGNTEAFF
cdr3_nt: TGTGCCTGGAGTGTACAGACGGGAAACACTGAAGCTTTCTTT

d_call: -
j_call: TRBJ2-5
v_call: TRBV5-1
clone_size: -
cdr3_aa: CASSLDRYQETQYF
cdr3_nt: TGCGCCAGCAGCTTGGACAGGTACCAAGAGACCCAGTACTTC

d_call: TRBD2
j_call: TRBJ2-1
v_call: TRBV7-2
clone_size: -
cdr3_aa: CASSWTSDEQFF
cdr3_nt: TGTGCCAGCAGCTGGACTAGCGATGAGCAGTTCTTC

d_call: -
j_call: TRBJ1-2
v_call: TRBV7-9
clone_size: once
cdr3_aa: CASNIDTYGYTF
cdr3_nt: TGTGCCAGCAACATAGACACCTATGGCTACACCTTC

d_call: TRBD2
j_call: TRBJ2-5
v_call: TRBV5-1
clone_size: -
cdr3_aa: CASSTRLAGGAETQYF
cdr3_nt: TGCGCCAGCAGCACCCGACTAGCGGGAGGGGCAGAGACCCAGTACTTC

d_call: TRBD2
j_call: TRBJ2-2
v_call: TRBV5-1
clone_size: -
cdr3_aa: CASSPGTSGAGELFF
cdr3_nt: TGCGCCAGCAGCCCCGGGACTAGCGGGGCCGGGGAGCTGTTTTTT

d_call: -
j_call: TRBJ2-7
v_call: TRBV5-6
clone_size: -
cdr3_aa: CASSARDSIEQYF
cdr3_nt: TGTGCCAGCAGCGCCCGGGACTCCATCGAGCAGTACTTC

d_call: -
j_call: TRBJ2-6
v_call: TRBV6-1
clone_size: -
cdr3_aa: CASSGTGTGANVLTF
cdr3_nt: TGTGCCAGCAGCGGTACAGGGACCGGGGCCAACGTCCTGACTTTC

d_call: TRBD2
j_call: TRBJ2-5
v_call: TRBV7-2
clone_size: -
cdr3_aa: CASSLKPGLAEETQYF
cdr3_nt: TGTGCCAGCAGCTTAAAACCGGGACTAGCGGAAGAGACCCAGTACTTC

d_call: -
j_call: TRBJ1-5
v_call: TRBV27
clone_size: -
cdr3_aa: CASSLNPGNQPQHF
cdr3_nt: TGTGCCAGCAGTTTAAACCCGGGCAATCAGCCCCAGCATTTT

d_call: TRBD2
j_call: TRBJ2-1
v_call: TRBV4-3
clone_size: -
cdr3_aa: CASSQDLPPGPGGRNEQFF
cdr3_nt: TGCGCCAGCAGCCAAGATCTTCCTCCCGGACCGGGGGGTAGGAATGAGCAGTTCTTC

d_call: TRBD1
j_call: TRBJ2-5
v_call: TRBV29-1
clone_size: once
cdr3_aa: CSGQGQGAQPQYF
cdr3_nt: TGCAGCGGCCAGGGACAGGGGGCACAGCCCCAGTACTTC

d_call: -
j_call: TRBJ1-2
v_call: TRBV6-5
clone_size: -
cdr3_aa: CASSYWQGGVYTF
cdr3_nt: TGTGCCAGCAGTTACTGGCAGGGAGGTGTCTACACCTTC

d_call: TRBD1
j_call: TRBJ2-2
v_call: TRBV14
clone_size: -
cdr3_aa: CASKGGSGELFF
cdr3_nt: TGTGCCAGCAAAGGGGGCTCCGGGGAGCTGTTTTTT

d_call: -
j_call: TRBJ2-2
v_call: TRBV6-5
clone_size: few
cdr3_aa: CASSAGTLNTGELFF
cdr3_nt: TGTGCCAGCAGTGCAGGGACATTGAACACCGGGGAGCTGTTTTTT

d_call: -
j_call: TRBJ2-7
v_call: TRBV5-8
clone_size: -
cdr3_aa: CASSFWAYEQYF
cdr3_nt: TGTGCCAGCAGCTTTTGGGCTTACGAGCAGTACTTC

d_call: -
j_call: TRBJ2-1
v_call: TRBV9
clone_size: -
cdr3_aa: CASSGAGYNEQFF
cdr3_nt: TGTGCCAGCAGCGGAGCAGGGTACAATGAGCAGTTCTTC